The 13 T cell receptor beta chains given below trace back to one sample, sequenced in a study of identical twins. TCRdb re-called the 5' RACE reads through MiXCR, storing one row per CDR3 protein. The sample holds fewer than 250,000 distinct CDR3 sequences; approximately 9% are singletons and the top ten take around 5.1%. Specimen: memory (CD45RO+) T cells sorted from blood. The receptors were gathered from a woman aged 18-30 years in good health.

The chain carries TRBV7-2 and TRBJ1-2; weak D call: TRBD1 (5 bases). CDR1 is SGHTA and CDR2 is FQGNSA in the germline V gene. CDR3 length: 13 residues. The V gene lost 1 base and the J gene lost 9 bases, with 12 bases spanning the gap. The CDR3 loop is CASSLELGGSYTF. DNA of the CDR3: TGTGCCAGCAGCTTAGAATTGGGGGGGAGCTACACCTTC.

This clonotype has a handful of counts. The chain recombines TRBV5-6 with TRBJ2-7; 10 bases align to TRBD2. The germline V gene has CDR1 SGHDT and CDR2 YYEEEE. This CDR3 has 14 amino acids. With V trimmed by 4 bases and J by 1 base, 2 bases remained unmatched. CDR3 DNA: TGTGCCAGCAGCGCACTAGCGGGGTCCTACGAGCAGTACTTC. This sequence encodes CASSALAGSYEQYF.

This chain joins TRBV6-5 and TRBJ1-2; D is ambiguous. The CDR3 contains 14 residues. V was pared by 2 bases and J by 2 bases, with 9 bases between. Germline-derived CDR1 and CDR2 are MNHEY and SVGAGI. As DNA, the CDR3 is TGTGCCAGCAGTTACAAGCTGGGGAACTATGGCTACACCTTC. This encodes CASSYKLGNYGYTF.

This clonotype was detected a few times. The rearrangement uses TRBV9 and TRBJ2-7; D is unclear. The CDR3 runs to 13 residues. Germline assignment: CDR1 SGDLS and CDR2 YYNGEE. V gave up 0 bases and J gave up 7 bases, with 11 bases separating them. The CDR3 nucleotides are TGTGCCAGCAGCGTAGGAATAGAGTGGGAGCAGTACTTC. Translation gives CASSVGIEWEQYF.

This clonotype was seen ten or more times. V gene TRBV27 combines with J gene TRBJ2-4; D is perhaps TRBD2 (7 bases). The V and J ends lost 2 bases and 8 bases respectively, with 10 bases between them. Germline assignment: CDR1 MNHEY and CDR2 SMNVEV (reference sequence). The CDR3 extends over 13 amino acids. CDR3 bases: TGTGCCAGCAGTTTAAGGGGGGGGGACATTCAGTACTTC. Its protein product is CASSLRGGDIQYF.

In this sample, this clonotype turned up a few times. J is TRBJ2-5 and V is TRBV4-3, with 8 positions matching TRBD2. The CDR3 extends over 15 amino acids. V gave up 4 bases and J gave up 2 bases; unmatched junction bases: 6. Germline CDR1 reads LGHNA; CDR2 reads YSLEER. DNA of the CDR3: TGCGCCAGCAGCCCGGAACTAGCGGATCAAGAGACCCAGTACTTC. It is translated as CASSPELADQETQYF.

This clonotype was detected many times. The chain combines TRBV12-3 or TRBV12-4 with TRBJ2-5; 10 bases are a match to TRBD2. V lost 7 bases and J lost 2; bases outside the gene matches: 4. The CDR3 consists of 14 residues. CDR3 nucleotide sequence: TGTGCCAGCACCCCTAGCGGGGGACAAGAGACCCAGTACTTC. Encoded protein: CASTPSGGQETQYF.

The CDR3 here is CATNQRGAYNEQFF. The CDR3 DNA follows: TGTGCCACCAATCAGCGGGGTGCCTACAATGAGCAGTTCTTC. The rearrangement uses TRBV2 and TRBJ2-1, with TRBD2 matching over 7 bases. CDR3 length: 14 residues. Germline V gene lookup returns CDR1 SNHLY and CDR2 FYNNEI. V was clipped by 10 bases and J by 2 bases; unmatched bases: 8.

This clonotype has just a few counts. The rearrangement uses TRBV6-6 and TRBJ2-5; possibly TRBD2 for D (6 bases). The germline V gene encodes CDR1 MNHNY and CDR2 SVGAGI (reference sequence). Trimming stripped 6 bases from V and 14 bases from J, with 22 bases between. This CDR3 spans 13 amino acids. CDR3 DNA sequence: TGTGCCAGCAGCCTCCTGGAGGGCCGAGGTTTATACTTC. Protein sequence: CASSLLEGRGLYF.

The V call is TRBV20-1, the J call TRBJ2-7; no definite D call. The CDR3 consists of 12 residues. The V gene's germline CDR1 is DFQATT and CDR2 SNEGSKA (reference sequence). V gave up 0 bases and J gave up 5 bases, with 8 bases separating them. CDR3 DNA sequence: TGCAGTGCTAGAGATCATGGGGACGAGCAGTACTTC. It specifies CSARDHGDEQYF.

For this clonotype: The DNA is omitted, as the CDR3 cannot be located on it reliably, and the CDR3 follows TCRdb's listing. The chain couples TRBV7-2 to TRBJ2-2; no DNA check was done on the table's D call, TRBD1. The CDR3 adds up to 16 amino acids, both ends counted. Germline CDR1 reads SGHTA; CDR2 reads FQGNSA. CDR3 amino acids: CASSPKGTLTPGSCFF.

The genes are TRBV20-1 and TRBJ2-1, with 8 bases matching TRBD2. The V and J ends lost 1 base and 0 bases, in that order; junction bases with no gene match: 8. Germline V gene lookup returns CDR1 DFQATT and CDR2 SNEGSKA (reference sequence). The length of the CDR3 is 17 residues. CDR3 coding DNA: TGCAGTGCTAGAGGCCCGGGACTAGGGGACTCCTACAATGAGCAGTTCTTC. Protein product: CSARGPGLGDSYNEQFF.

The V and J genes are TRBV9 and TRBJ2-3; TRBD1 matches 7 bases. The CDR3 length is 17 residues. V was pared by 2 bases and J by 1 base, with 10 bases of the junction left unmatched. Germline V gene lookup returns CDR1 SGDLS and CDR2 YYNGEE. As DNA, the CDR3 is TGTGCCAGCAGCGTCCGCGACAGGGTTTGGGGCACAGATACGCAGTATTTT. Its translation: CASSVRDRVWGTDTQYF.